Listed below are T cell receptor beta chains from one sample, sequenced in a study of shared clonotypes between healthy human individuals. Using immunoSEQ multiplex PCR, the repertoire was profiled, and TCRdb retains in-frame clones only, with some absent. This repertoire shows a few million clones, about 92% found once; its top ten account for over 0.12%. The sequenced material came from naive CD4+ T cells sorted from blood. These receptors were obtained from a man between 18 and 35 years old in good health. Both conserved end residues are part of each CDR3. The order of the fields is J gene, D gene, V gene, CDR3 protein, CDR3 DNA. The D gene is left open where the match is weak.

>TRBJ1-4|NA|TRBV10-3
CAISPGGLEKLFF
TGTGCCATCAGTCCCGGAGGCCTAGAAAAACTGTTTTTT
>TRBJ2-7|TRBD2|TRBV6-4
CASILAGDYEQYF
TGTGCCAGCATTCTAGCGGGGGACTACGAGCAGTACTTC
>TRBJ1-1|NA|TRBV7-6
CASSLQGFGTEAFF
TGTGCCAGCAGCTTACAGGGGTTTGGCACTGAAGCTTTCTTT
>TRBJ2-1|TRBD2|TRBV10-3
CVTGEAGEEFF
TGTGTCACGGGGGAAGCGGGGGAGGAGTTCTTC
>TRBJ1-1|NA|TRBV19
CASSIIPGGVLNTEAFF
TGTGCCAGTAGTATCATCCCGGGTGGGGTCCTGAACACTGAAGCTTTCTTT
>TRBJ1-1|NA|TRBV11-2
CASSQREGNIEAFF
TGTGCCAGCAGCCAGCGCGAGGGGAATATTGAAGCTTTCTTT
>TRBJ2-1|NA|TRBV11-1
CASSHAGRNEQFF
TGTGCCAGCAGCCACGCCGGTCGCAATGAGCAGTTCTTC
>TRBJ2-5|NA|TRBV30
CAWREIGEGAQYF
TGTGCCTGGAGAGAAATCGGTGAAGGGGCCCAGTACTTC
>TRBJ2-7|TRBD2|TRBV18
CASSPSAGGVSYEQYF
TGTGCCAGCTCACCATCGGCGGGGGGAGTCTCCTACGAGCAGTACTTC
>TRBJ2-7|TRBD1|TRBV9
CASSGPDRSSYEQYF
TGTGCCAGCAGCGGGCCGGACAGGAGCTCCTACGAGCAGTACTTC
>TRBJ2-1|NA|TRBV30
CAWSVVGGAPPGQFF
TGTGCCTGGAGTGTTGTTGGAGGTGCCCCGCCGGGGCAGTTCTTC
>TRBJ1-2|NA|TRBV5-1
CASSLDVYGYTF
TGCGCCAGCAGCTTGGACGTGTATGGCTACACCTTC
>TRBJ2-5|NA|TRBV6-4
CARKPGQSRTQYF
TGTGCCAGAAAACCGGGCCAGTCGCGGACCCAGTACTTC
>TRBJ1-3|NA|TRBV9
CASSVAVTASGNTIYF
TGTGCCAGCAGCGTAGCAGTCACGGCCTCTGGAAACACCATATATTTT
>TRBJ2-3|TRBD2|TRBV7-3
CASSSWTSGGLFAQYF
TGTGCCAGCAGCTCCTGGACTAGCGGGGGGTTGTTTGCGCAGTATTTT
>TRBJ2-5|TRBD2|TRBV12-5
CASGFPAGGLETQYF
TGTGCTAGTGGATTCCCAGCGGGGGGGTTAGAGACCCAGTACTTC
>TRBJ2-7|NA|TRBV7-9
CASSLTMRVTYEQYF
TGTGCCAGCAGCTTAACAATGAGGGTCACCTACGAGCAGTACTTC
>TRBJ2-5|TRBD2|TRBV5-4
CASSSPGGLGETQYF
TGTGCCAGCAGCTCGCCGGGAGGATTAGGAGAGACCCAGTACTTC
>TRBJ2-3|NA|TRBV6-6
CASSRQASTDTQYF
TGTGCCAGCAGCCGACAGGCCAGCACAGATACGCAGTATTTT